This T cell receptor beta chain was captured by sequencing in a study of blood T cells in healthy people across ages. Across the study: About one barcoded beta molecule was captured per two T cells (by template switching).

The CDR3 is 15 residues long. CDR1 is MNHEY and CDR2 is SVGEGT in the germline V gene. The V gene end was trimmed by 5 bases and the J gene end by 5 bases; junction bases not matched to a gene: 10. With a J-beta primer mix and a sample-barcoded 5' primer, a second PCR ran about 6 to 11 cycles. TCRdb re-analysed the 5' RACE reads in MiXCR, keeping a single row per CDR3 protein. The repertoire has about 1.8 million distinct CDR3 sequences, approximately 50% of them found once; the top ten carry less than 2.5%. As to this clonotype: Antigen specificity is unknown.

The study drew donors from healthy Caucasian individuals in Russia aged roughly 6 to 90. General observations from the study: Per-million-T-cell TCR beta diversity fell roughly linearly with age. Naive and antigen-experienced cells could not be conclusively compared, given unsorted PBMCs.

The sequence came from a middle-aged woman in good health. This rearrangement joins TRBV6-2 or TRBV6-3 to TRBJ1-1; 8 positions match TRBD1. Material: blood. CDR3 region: CASSDQTGVGTEAFF. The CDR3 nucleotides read TGTGCCAGCAGTGACCAGACAGGGGTAGGGACTGAAGCTTTCTTT.